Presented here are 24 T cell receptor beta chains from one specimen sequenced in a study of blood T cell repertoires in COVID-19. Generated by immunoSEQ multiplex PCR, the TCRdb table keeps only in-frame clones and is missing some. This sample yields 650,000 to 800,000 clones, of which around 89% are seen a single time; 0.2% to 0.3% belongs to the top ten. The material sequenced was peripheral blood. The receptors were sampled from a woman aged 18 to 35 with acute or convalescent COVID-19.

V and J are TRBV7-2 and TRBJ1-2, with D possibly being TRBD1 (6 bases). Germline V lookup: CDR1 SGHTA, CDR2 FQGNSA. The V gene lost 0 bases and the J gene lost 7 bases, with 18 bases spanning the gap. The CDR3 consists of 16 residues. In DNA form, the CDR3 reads TGTGCCAGCAGCTTAGCGCTGAGGCAGGGGATGGGTGGCTACACCTTC. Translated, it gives CASSLALRQGMGGYTF. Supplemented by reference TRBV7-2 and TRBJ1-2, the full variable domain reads GAGVSQSPSNKVTEKGKDVELRCDPISGHTALYWYRQSLGQGLEFLIYFQGNSAPDKSGLPSDRFSAERTGGSVSTLTIQRTQQEDSAVYLCASSLALRQGMGGYTFGSGTRLTVV.

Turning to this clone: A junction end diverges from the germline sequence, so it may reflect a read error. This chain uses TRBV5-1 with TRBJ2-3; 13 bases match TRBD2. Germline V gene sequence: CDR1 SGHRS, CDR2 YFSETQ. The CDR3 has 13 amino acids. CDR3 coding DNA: TGCGCCAGCACCGGGACTAGCGGGGCCCGGGGGGATTTT. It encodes CASTGTSGARGDF.

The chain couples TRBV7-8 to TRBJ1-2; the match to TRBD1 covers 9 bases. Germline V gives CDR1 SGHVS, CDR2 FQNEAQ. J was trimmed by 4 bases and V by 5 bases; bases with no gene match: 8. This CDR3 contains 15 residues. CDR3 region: CASSLGGQGAYGYTF. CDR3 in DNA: TGTGCCAGCAGCCTCGGGGGACAGGGCGCCTATGGCTACACCTTC. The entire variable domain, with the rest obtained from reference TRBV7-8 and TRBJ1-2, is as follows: GAGVSQSPRYKVAKRGQDVALRCDPISGHVSLFWYQQALGQGPEFLTYFQNEAQLDKSGLPSDRFFAERPEGSVSTLKIQRTQQEDSAVYLCASSLGGQGAYGYTFGSGTRLTVV.

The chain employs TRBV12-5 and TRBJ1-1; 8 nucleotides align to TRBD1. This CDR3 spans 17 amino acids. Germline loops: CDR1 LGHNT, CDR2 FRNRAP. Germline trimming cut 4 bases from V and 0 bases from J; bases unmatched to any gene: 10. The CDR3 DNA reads TGTGCTAGTGGTTCGACACTCAGGGGGCCGCTGAACACTGAAGCTTTCTTT. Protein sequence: CASGSTLRGPLNTEAFF.

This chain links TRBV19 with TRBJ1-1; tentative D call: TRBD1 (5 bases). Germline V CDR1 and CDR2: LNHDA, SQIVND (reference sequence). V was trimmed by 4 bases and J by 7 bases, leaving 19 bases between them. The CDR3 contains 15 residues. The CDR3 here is CASSTPLAGVGEAFF. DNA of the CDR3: TGTGCCAGTAGTACCCCCCTAGCGGGGGTAGGTGAAGCTTTCTTT.

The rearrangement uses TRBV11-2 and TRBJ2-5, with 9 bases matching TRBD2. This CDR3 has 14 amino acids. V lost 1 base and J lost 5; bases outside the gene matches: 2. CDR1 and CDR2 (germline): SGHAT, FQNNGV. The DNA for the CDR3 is TGTGCCAGCAGCTTAGGGGCGGGAGGGGAGACCCAGTACTTC. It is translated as CASSLGAGGETQYF. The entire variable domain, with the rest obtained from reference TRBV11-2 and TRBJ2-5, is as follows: EAGVAQSPRYKIIEKRQSVAFWCNPISGHATLYWYQQILGQGPKLLIQFQNNGVVDDSQLPKDRFSAERLKGVDSTLKIQPAKLEDSAVYLCASSLGAGGETQYFGPGTRLLVL.

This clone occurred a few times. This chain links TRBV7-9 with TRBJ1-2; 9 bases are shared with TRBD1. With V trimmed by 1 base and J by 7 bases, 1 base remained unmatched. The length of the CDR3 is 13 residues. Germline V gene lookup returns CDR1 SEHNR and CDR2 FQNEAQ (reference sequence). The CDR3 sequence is CASSLGGQGGYTF. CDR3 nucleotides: TGTGCCAGCAGCTTAGGGGGACAGGGTGGCTACACCTTC.

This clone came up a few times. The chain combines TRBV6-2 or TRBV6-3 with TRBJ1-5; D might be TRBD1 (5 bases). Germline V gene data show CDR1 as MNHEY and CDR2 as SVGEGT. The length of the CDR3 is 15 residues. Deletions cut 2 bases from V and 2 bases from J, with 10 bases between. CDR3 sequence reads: CASSYRGGGNQPQHF. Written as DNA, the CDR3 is TGTGCCAGCAGTTACCGCGGAGGGGGCAATCAGCCCCAGCATTTT.

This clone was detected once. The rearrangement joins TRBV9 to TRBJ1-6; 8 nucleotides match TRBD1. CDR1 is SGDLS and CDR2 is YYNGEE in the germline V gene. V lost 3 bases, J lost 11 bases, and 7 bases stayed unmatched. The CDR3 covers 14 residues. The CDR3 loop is CASSALDRGPPLHF. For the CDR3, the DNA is TGTGCCAGCAGCGCCCTCGACAGGGGTCCACCCCTCCACTTT.

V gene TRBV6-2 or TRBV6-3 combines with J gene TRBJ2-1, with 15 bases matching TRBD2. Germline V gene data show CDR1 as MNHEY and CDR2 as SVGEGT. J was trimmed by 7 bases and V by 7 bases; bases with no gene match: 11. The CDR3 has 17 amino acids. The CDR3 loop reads CASTPSGLAGGMNEQFF. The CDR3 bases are TGTGCCAGCACCCCCTCAGGACTAGCGGGGGGGATGAATGAGCAGTTCTTC.

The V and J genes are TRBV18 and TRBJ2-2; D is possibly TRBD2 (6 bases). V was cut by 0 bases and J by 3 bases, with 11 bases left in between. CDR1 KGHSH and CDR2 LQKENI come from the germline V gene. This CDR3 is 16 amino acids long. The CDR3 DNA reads TGTGCCAGCTCACCACCCGGGGGTCACCACACCGGGGAGCTGTTTTTT. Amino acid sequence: CASSPPGGHHTGELFF. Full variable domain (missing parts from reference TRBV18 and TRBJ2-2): NAGVMQNPRHLVRRRGQEARLRCSPMKGHSHVYWYRQLPEEGLKFMVYLQKENIIDESGMPKERFSAEFPKEGPSILRIQQVVRGDSAAYFCASSPPGGHHTGELFFGEGSRLTVL.

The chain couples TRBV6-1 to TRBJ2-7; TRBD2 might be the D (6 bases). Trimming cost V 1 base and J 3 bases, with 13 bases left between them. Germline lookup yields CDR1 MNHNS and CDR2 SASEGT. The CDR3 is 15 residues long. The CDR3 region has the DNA TGTGCCAGCAGTGAAGGGGACTGGATTAACTACGAGCAGTACTTC. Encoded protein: CASSEGDWINYEQYF.

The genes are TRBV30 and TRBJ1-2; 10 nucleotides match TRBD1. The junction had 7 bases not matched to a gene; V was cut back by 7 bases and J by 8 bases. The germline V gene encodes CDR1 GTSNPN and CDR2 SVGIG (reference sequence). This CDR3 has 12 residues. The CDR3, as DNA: TGTGCCTCCCAAGGGACAGGGGAAGGCTACACCTTC. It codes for CASQGTGEGYTF.

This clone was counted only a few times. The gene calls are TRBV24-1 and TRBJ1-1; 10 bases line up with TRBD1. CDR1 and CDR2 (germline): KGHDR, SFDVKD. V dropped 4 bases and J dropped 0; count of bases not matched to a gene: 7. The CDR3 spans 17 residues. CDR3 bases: TGTGCCACCAGTGACACCGGGACAGGGGTTATGAACACTGAAGCTTTCTTT. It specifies CATSDTGTGVMNTEAFF.

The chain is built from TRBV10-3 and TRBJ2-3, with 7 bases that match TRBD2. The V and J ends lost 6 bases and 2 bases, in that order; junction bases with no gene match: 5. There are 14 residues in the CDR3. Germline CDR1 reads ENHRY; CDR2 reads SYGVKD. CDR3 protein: CAIRERGITDTQYF. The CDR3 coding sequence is TGTGCCATCAGGGAGCGGGGAATCACAGATACGCAGTATTTT.

CDR3: CASSPQFQDQPQHF. As DNA, the CDR3 is TGTGCCAGCTCACCTCAGTTTCAGGATCAGCCCCAGCATTTT. The rearrangement uses TRBV18 and TRBJ1-5; D remains unclear. The V gene lost 3 bases and the J gene lost 5 bases, with 11 bases spanning the gap. The CDR3 covers 14 residues. Germline assignment: CDR1 KGHSH and CDR2 LQKENI.

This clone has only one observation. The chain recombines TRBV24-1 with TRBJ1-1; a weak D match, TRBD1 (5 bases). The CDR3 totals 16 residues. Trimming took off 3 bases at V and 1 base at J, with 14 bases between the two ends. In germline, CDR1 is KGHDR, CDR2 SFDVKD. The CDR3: CATSDRGGTGNTEAFF. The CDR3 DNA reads TGTGCCACCAGTGATCGCGGCGGGACGGGGAACACTGAAGCTTTCTTT.

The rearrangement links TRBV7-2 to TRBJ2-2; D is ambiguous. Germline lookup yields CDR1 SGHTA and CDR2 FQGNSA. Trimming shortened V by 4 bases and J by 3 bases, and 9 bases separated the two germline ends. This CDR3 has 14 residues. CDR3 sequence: CASSSPRYTGELFF. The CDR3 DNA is TGTGCCAGCAGCTCCCCGCGGTACACCGGGGAGCTGTTTTTT.

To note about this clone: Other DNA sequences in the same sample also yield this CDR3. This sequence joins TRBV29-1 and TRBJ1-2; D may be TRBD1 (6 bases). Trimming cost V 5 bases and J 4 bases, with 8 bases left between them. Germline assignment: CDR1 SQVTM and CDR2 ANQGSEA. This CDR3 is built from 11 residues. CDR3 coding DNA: TGCAGCGTTCGGACAGCCTATGGCTACACCTTC. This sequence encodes CSVRTAYGYTF.

The CDR3 nucleotides are TGCGCCAGCAGCTTGCGGCCTAGCGGGGGTGGTGAGACCCAGTACTTC. The encoded protein is CASSLRPSGGGETQYF. The gene calls are TRBV5-1 and TRBJ2-5; 10 positions agree with TRBD2. Trimming cost V 1 base and J 5 bases; bases outside gene matches: 8. Germline-derived CDR1 and CDR2 are SGHRS and YFSETQ. The CDR3 covers 16 residues.

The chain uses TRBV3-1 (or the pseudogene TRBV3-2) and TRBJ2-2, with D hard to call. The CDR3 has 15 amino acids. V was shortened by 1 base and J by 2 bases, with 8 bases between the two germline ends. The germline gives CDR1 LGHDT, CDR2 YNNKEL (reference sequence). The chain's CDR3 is CASSQGALNTGELFF. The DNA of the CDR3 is TGTGCCAGCAGCCAAGGGGCTCTAAACACCGGGGAGCTGTTTTTT.

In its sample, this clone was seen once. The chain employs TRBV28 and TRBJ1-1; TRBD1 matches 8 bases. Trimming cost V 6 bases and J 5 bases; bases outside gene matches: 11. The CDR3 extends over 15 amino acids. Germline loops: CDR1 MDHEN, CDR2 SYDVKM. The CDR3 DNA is TGTGCCAGCAGCCCATACAGGGGGTTGGGAACTGAAGCTTTCTTT. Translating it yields CASSPYRGLGTEAFF.

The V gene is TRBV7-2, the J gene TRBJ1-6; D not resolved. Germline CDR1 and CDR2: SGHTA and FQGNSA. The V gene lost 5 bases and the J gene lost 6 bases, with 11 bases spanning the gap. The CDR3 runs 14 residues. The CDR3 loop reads CASSRVLTNSPLHF. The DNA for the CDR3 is TGTGCCAGCAGCCGGGTCTTGACTAATTCACCCCTCCACTTT.

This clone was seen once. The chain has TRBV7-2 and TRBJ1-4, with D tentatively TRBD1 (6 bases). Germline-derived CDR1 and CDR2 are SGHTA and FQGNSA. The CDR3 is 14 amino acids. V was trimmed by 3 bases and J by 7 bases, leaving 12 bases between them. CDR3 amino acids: CASSFGGAREKLFF. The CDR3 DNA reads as TGTGCCAGCAGCTTTGGGGGGGCGCGTGAAAAACTGTTTTTT.